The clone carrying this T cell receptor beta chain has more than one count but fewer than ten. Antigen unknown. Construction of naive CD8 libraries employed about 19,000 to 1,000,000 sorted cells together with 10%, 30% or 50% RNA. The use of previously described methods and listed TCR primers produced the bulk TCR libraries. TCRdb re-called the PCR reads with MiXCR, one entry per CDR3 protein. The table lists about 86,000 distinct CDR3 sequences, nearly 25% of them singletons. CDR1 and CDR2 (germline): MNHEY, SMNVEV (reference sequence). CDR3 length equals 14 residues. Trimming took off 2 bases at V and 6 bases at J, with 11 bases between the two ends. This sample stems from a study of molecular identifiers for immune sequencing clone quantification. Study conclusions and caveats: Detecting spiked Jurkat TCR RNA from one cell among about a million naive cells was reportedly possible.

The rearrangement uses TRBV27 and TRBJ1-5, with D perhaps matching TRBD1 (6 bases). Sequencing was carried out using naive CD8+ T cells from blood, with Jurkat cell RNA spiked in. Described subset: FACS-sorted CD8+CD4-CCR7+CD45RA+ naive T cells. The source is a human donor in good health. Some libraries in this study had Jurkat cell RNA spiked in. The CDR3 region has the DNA TGTGCCAGCAGTTTACGGGGGGCAGGTCAGCCCCAGCATTTT. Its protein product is CASSLRGAGQPQHF.